These 23 T cell receptor beta chains share one sample of origin, sequenced in a study of T-cell memory formation after mild COVID-19 (dated by TCRdb to the early 2020s). Libraries were prepared through 5' RACE. Data came from an Illumina NovaSeq 6000. Clones were called with MiXCR by TCRdb after fastp trimmed the public reads at Q25, and only in-frame beta chains were retained. Entries are consolidated by CDR3 protein sequence, retaining the most common genes and DNA. The sample data list approximately 210,000 distinct CDR3 sequences, and around 26% of these were observed just once. About an eighth of the sample goes to the ten largest clones. Sequencing input: PBMCs or a T cell subset sorted from them (not recorded which). These receptor sequences come from an adult woman who had mild COVID-19 (a few samples of this study predate the infection). The sample titles of this study are shuffled in the database, so cell type and time point are left out; the donor was told from shared clones.

A few counts support this clonotype. The genes are TRBV7-2 and TRBJ1-5, with 7 bases aligning to TRBD1. This CDR3 comprises 13 residues. With V trimmed by 5 bases and J by 6 bases, 4 bases remained unmatched. Germline V gives CDR1 SGHTA, CDR2 FQGNSA. The CDR3 protein is CASSRGGIQPQHF. Here the CDR3 DNA reads TGTGCCAGCAGCCGAGGGGGCATTCAGCCCCAGCATTTT.

The chain recombines TRBV9 with TRBJ2-2; TRBD2 might be the D (6 bases). V was trimmed by 3 bases and J by 4 bases, leaving 19 bases between them. The germline gives CDR1 SGDLS, CDR2 YYNGEE. The CDR3 contains 17 residues. CDR3 in amino acids: CASSGPGGELGTGELFF. CDR3 in DNA: TGTGCCAGCAGCGGGCCCGGGGGAGAGCTGGGCACCGGGGAGCTGTTTTTT.

This clonotype has more than one count but fewer than ten. CDR3 sequence: CASSLVTSGRGAEQFF. The CDR3, as DNA: TGTGCCAGCAGCTTGGTGACTAGCGGGAGGGGGGCAGAGCAGTTCTTC. The chain couples TRBV5-4 to TRBJ2-1, with 14 bases identical to TRBD2. This CDR3 has 16 residues. With 0 bases clipped from V and 10 bases from J, the junction kept 6 bases outside the gene matches. Germline CDR1 is SGHNT and CDR2 is YYREEE (reference sequence).

V and J are TRBV12-3 or TRBV12-4 and TRBJ1-2; D not certain. Between the trimmed V and J ends, which lost 4 bases and 6 bases, there was a span of 15 bases. The CDR3 totals 14 residues. The CDR3 DNA is TGTGCCAGCAGTTCCGGGCTTTCGACGAATGGCTACACCTTC. This encodes CASSSGLSTNGYTF.

The chain carries TRBV20-1 and TRBJ2-7; perhaps TRBD2 as D (6 bases). The CDR3 covers 12 residues. Trimming left V 8 bases short and J 2 bases short, with 13 bases between. Germline assignment: CDR1 DFQATT and CDR2 SNEGSKA (reference sequence). The CDR3 protein is CSPAASAYEQYF. In DNA, the CDR3 is TGCAGTCCGGCAGCTAGCGCCTACGAGCAGTACTTC.

This CDR3 is CATHLGGGLNTGELFF. CDR3 in DNA: TGTGCCACCCATTTAGGGGGGGGGCTAAACACCGGGGAGCTGTTTTTT. The gene calls are TRBV12-3 or TRBV12-4 and TRBJ2-2; the D gene is possibly TRBD2 (7 bases). The V and J ends lost 10 bases and 2 bases respectively, with 20 bases between them. The CDR3 covers 16 residues.

In this sample, this clonotype turned up a few times. The gene calls are TRBV5-1 and TRBJ2-1; TRBD2 matches at 14 bases. This CDR3 spans 15 amino acids. CDR1 SGHRS and CDR2 YFSETQ come from the germline V gene. V was pared by 3 bases and J by 8 bases, with 4 bases of the junction left unmatched. CDR3 in amino acids: CASSSGTSGSDEQFF. CDR3 coding DNA: TGCGCCAGCAGCTCCGGGACTAGCGGGAGCGATGAGCAGTTCTTC. Supplemented by reference TRBV5-1 and TRBJ2-1, the full variable domain reads KAGVTQTPRYLIKTRGQQVTLSCSPISGHRSVSWYQQTPGQGLQFLFEYFSETQRNKGNFPGRFSGRQFSNSRSEMNVSTLELGDSALYLCASSSGTSGSDEQFFGPGTRLTVL.

This clonotype was seen only a few times. The chain employs TRBV20-1 and TRBJ2-5, with 8 bases lining up with TRBD2. The germline gives CDR1 DFQATT, CDR2 SNEGSKA (reference sequence). This CDR3 has 14 residues. Trimming at V came to 5 bases and at J to 5 bases, leaving 10 bases not matched to a gene. The DNA for the CDR3 is TGCAGTGCTGGGTCCCCGGGAGGGTTTGAGACCCAGTACTTC. It yields the protein CSAGSPGGFETQYF.

A few counts support this clonotype. A much larger clonotype is one base distant, so this may be a read error. The chain uses TRBV7-2 and TRBJ1-1; no definite D call. Germline V gene data show CDR1 as SGHTA and CDR2 as FQGNSA. Trimming pared 5 bases from V and 1 base from J, leaving 8 bases between. The CDR3 spans 13 residues. In DNA, the CDR3 is TGTGCCAGCAGCCGGACGGAGAACACTGAAGCTTTCTTT. This codes for CASSRTENTEAFF.

The J gene is TRBJ2-3, the V gene TRBV20-1, with 9 bases fitting TRBD1. V shed 6 bases, J shed 6 bases, and the junction held 10 bases outside the gene matches. The CDR3 has 14 amino acids. Germline-derived CDR1 and CDR2 are DFQATT and SNEGSKA (reference sequence). The CDR3, as DNA: TGCAGTGCCTGGGACAGGGCCAATGGGGATACGCAGTATTTT. Amino acids: CSAWDRANGDTQYF.

Only one count was recorded for this clonotype. J is TRBJ1-2 and V is TRBV19; 12 bases map to TRBD1. V shed 5 bases, J shed 7 bases, and the junction held 8 bases outside the gene matches. Germline loops: CDR1 LNHDA, CDR2 SQIVND (reference sequence). The CDR3 extends over 15 amino acids. CDR3 coding DNA: TGTGCCAGTAGTCCCCCCGGGACAGGGGGCCGTGGCTACACCTTC. Its protein product is CASSPPGTGGRGYTF.

This rearrangement joins TRBV12-3 or TRBV12-4 to TRBJ1-1; maybe TRBD1 (6 bases). Trimming stripped 10 bases from V and 7 bases from J, with 25 bases between. The CDR3 sequence is 15 residues long. CDR3 protein: CATLRGGRGDFEAFF. CDR3 sequence (DNA): TGTGCCACCCTAAGGGGGGGTAGAGGTGATTTTGAAGCTTTCTTT.

The V and J genes are TRBV5-1 and TRBJ2-7, with 11 bases that match TRBD2. V lost 3 bases and J lost 5; bases outside the gene matches: 13. The CDR3 is made up of 17 amino acids. Germline V gene sequence: CDR1 SGHRS, CDR2 YFSETQ. For the CDR3, the DNA is TGCGCCAGCAGCTACCCGTCCACTAGCGGGAGCGGACACGAGCAGTACTTC. It yields the protein CASSYPSTSGSGHEQYF.

The V call is TRBV7-9, the J call TRBJ2-5, with a weak D call TRBD1 (6 bases). CDR3 length: 14 residues. Per germline, CDR1 SEHNR and CDR2 FQNEAQ (reference sequence). Deletions cut 3 bases from V and 1 base from J, with 9 bases between. The CDR3 spells CASSFGQSQETQYF. The DNA for the CDR3 is TGTGCCAGCAGCTTTGGACAGTCCCAAGAGACCCAGTACTTC.

This chain joins TRBV7-2 and TRBJ2-1; 9 bases are shared with TRBD2. This CDR3 contains 14 residues. V dropped 3 bases and J dropped 9; count of bases not matched to a gene: 6. Germline assignment: CDR1 SGHTA and CDR2 FQGNSA. This chain's CDR3 is CASSFASGVGEQFF. Here the CDR3 DNA reads TGTGCCAGCAGCTTCGCTAGCGGGGTGGGTGAGCAGTTCTTC.

The chain recombines TRBV6-5 with TRBJ1-2; no firm D call. The V gene's germline CDR1 is MNHEY and CDR2 SVGAGI. Trimming stripped 6 bases from V and 1 base from J, with 12 bases between. The CDR3 covers 14 residues. The CDR3 DNA reads as TGTGCCAGCAGCCCGGAGTTAAATAACTATGGCTACACCTTC. Translation: CASSPELNNYGYTF.

This clonotype was detected only a few times. V gene TRBV3-1 combines with J gene TRBJ2-1, with 11 bases fitting TRBD2. The CDR3 totals 15 residues. Germline-derived CDR1 and CDR2 are LGHDT and YNNKEL (reference sequence). V trimming: 5 bases; J trimming: 6 bases; junction bases outside the gene matches: 6. The CDR3 loop reads CASSGTSGSLNEQFF. CDR3 DNA sequence: TGTGCCAGCAGCGGTACTAGCGGGAGCCTCAATGAGCAGTTCTTC.

The chain uses TRBV20-1 and TRBJ2-7, with 10 bases aligning to TRBD1. The CDR3 is 13 residues long. V lost 1 base, J lost 6 bases, and 3 bases stayed unmatched. CDR1 is DFQATT and CDR2 is SNEGSKA in the germline V gene (reference sequence). The CDR3 coding sequence is TGCAGTGCTAGAGTGGGACAGGGGCGCGAGCAGTACTTC. Its protein is CSARVGQGREQYF.

In this sample, this clonotype turned up once. The chain employs TRBV30 and TRBJ2-5; D not resolved. The CDR3 consists of 14 residues. V was shortened by 6 bases and J by 5 bases, with 19 bases between the two germline ends. The germline V gene has CDR1 GTSNPN and CDR2 SVGIG (reference sequence). The CDR3, as DNA: TGTGCCTGCCCTCCTAGGAGTGCGGTGGAGACCCAGTACTTC. This codes for CACPPRSAVETQYF.

A few counts support this clonotype. The rearrangement links TRBV4-1 to TRBJ1-5; D unclear. CDR3 length: 13 residues. Germline V CDR1 and CDR2: MGHRA, YSYEKL. Trimming cost V 4 bases and J 5 bases, with 9 bases left between them. The CDR3 coding sequence is TGCGCCAGCAGCCCTGGGATCGATCAGCCCCAGCATTTT. Translated, it gives CASSPGIDQPQHF.

This clonotype has a handful of counts. The V and J genes are TRBV18 and TRBJ2-3; a possible D gene is TRBD2 (5 bases). Germline V gene data show CDR1 as KGHSH and CDR2 as LQKENI. Trimming removed 1 base at V and 6 bases at J, with 11 bases between. The CDR3 loop spans 14 amino acids. The CDR3 sequence: CASSPLPAGDTQYF. The CDR3 coding sequence is TGTGCCAGCTCACCACTTCCGGCGGGCGATACGCAGTATTTT.

This clonotype occurred a few times. This rearrangement joins TRBV6-2 or TRBV6-3 to TRBJ2-7; D gene unclear. Germline V gene data show CDR1 as MNHEY and CDR2 as SVGEGT. Trimming stripped 2 bases from V and 4 bases from J, with 6 bases between. The CDR3 has 12 amino acids. CDR3: CASSYGRYEQYF. CDR3 in DNA: TGTGCCAGCAGTTACGGGCGGTACGAGCAGTACTTC.

The V and J genes are TRBV6-2 or TRBV6-3 and TRBJ2-1; D unresolved. This CDR3 has 14 residues. Trimming cost V 7 bases and J 4 bases, with 14 bases left between them. Per the germline V gene, CDR1 is MNHEY and CDR2 is SVGEGT. CDR3 sequence: CASIRPPPYNEQFF. For the CDR3, the DNA is TGTGCCAGCATTCGACCCCCCCCATACAATGAGCAGTTCTTC.